This section outlines one T cell receptor beta chain sequence together with its context. Its antigen is undetermined. This entry comes from a study of T cell repertoires in aging, cancer and after chemotherapy. Study-level information: Pre- and post-chemotherapy samples were paired from glioblastoma patients treated with temozolomide-based therapy. Points from the study as a whole: Immunological memory after chemotherapy cannot be judged from the repertoire data. Median generation probability rose over the chemotherapy interval in each cancer cohort, suggesting rebound thymic output.

Peripheral blood genomic DNA, not sorted cells or RNA, was the template. The CDR3 has 18 amino acids. Germline V gives CDR1 SGHTA, CDR2 FQGNSA. The V gene end was trimmed by 5 bases and the J gene end by 0 bases; junction bases not matched to a gene: 8. Rearranged V-D-J TRB sequences were amplified with a mixed TRB-A/B primer pool. TCRdb independently ran MiXCR on the multiplex PCR reads; one entry per CDR3 protein. The sample has about 2,500 distinct CDR3 sequences; approximately 32% are singletons. The origin of this receptor is a human donor with a solid tumor. The sequenced sample consisted of blood. V and J are TRBV7-2 and TRBJ2-6; 9 bases line up with TRBD2. The CDR3 is CASSLWLAGSSGANVLTF. The CDR3 region has the DNA TGTGCCAGCAGCCTTTGGCTAGCGGGAAGCTCTGGGGCCAACGTCCTGACTTTC.